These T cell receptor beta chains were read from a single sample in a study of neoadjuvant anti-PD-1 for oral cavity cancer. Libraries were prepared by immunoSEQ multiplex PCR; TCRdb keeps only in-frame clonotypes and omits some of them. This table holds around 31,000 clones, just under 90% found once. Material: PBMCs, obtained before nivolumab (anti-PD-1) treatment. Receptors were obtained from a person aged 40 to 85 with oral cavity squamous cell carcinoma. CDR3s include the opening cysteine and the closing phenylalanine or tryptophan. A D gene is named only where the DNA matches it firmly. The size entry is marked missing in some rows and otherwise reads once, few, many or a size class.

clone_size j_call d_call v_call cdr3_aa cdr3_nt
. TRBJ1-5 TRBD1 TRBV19 CASSTTGIQPQHF TGTGCCAGTAGTACGACAGGGATTCAGCCCCAGCATTTT
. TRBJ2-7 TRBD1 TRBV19 CASSRQGSYEQYF TGTGCCAGTAGCAGACAGGGTTCCTACGAGCAGTACTTC
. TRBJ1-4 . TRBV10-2 CASSLGIMGREKLFF TGCGCCAGCAGCCTCGGGATTATGGGGCGTGAAAAACTGTTTTTT
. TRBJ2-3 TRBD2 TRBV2 CASSETGLAGGRTDTQYF TGTGCCAGCAGTGAAACTGGACTAGCGGGGGGTCGCACAGATACGCAGTATTTT
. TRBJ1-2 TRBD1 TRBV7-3 CASSPGTGPYERLGYTF TGTGCCAGCAGCCCCGGGACAGGACCCTATGAACGATTGGGCTACACCTTC
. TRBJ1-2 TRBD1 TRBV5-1 CASSLGRTGGYGYTF TGCGCCAGCAGCTTGGGGAGGACAGGGGGGTATGGCTACACCTTC
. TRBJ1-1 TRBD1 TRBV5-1 CASSFQGGGTEAFF TGCGCCAGCAGCTTTCAGGGGGGAGGTACTGAAGCTTTCTTT
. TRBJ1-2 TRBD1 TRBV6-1 CASSAGTENYGYTF TGTGCCAGCAGTGCCGGGACAGAAAACTATGGCTACACCTTC
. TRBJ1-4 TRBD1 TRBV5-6 CASSAGQGATNEKLFF TGTGCCAGCAGCGCGGGACAGGGAGCAACTAATGAAAAACTGTTTTTT
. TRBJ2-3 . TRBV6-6 CASSYSRGDTDTQYF TGTGCCAGCAGTTACTCCAGGGGAGACACAGATACGCAGTATTTT
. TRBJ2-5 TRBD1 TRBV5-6 CASSFYGQGQTQYF TGTGCCAGCAGCTTCTACGGACAGGGCCAGACCCAGTACTTC
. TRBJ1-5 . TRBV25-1 CASSESHSNQPQHF TGTGCCAGCAGTGAATCGCATAGCAATCAGCCCCAGCATTTT
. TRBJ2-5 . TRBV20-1 CSASGQETQYF TGCAGTGCTAGCGGTCAAGAGACCCAGTACTTC
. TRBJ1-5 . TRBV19 CASSTQQGGNQPQHF TGTGCCAGTAGTACACAACAGGGAGGCAATCAGCCCCAGCATTTT
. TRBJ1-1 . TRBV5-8 CASCLATMNTEAFF TGTGCCAGCTGTTTAGCAACCATGAACACTGAAGCTTTCTTT
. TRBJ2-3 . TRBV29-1 CSATPTGTSTDTQYF TGCAGCGCAACACCGACAGGAACTAGCACAGATACGCAGTATTTT
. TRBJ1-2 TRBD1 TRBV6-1 CAGDIRGRDGGYTF TGTGCCGGGGACATCAGGGGGCGCGATGGTGGCTACACCTTC
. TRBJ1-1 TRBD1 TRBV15 CATSRDPGQEDVFF TGTGCCACCAGCAGAGATCCAGGACAGGAGGACGTTTTCTTT
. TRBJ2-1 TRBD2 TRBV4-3 CASSQLAWAAGMNEQFF TGCGCCAGCAGCCAACTGGCTTGGGCAGCGGGAATGAATGAGCAGTTCTTC
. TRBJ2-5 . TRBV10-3 CAITRGPPETQYF TGTGCCATCACCCGAGGGCCCCCAGAGACCCAGTACTTC
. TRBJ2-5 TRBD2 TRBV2 CASSGVLGLGETQYF TGTGCCAGCAGTGGGGTGCTGGGACTAGGCGAGACCCAGTACTTC
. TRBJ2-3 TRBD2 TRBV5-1 CASSFVRGATDTQYF TGCGCCAGCAGCTTCGTGCGGGGGGCTACAGATACGCAGTATTTT
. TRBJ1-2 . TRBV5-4 CASSLDRNFYGYTF TGTGCCAGCAGCTTGGACAGGAACTTCTATGGCTACACCTTC
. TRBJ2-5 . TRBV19 CASRGLGWETQYF TGTGCCAGTAGGGGACTGGGATGGGAGACCCAGTACTTC
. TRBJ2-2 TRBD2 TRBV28 CASSPGLAGTGELFF TGTGCCAGCAGTCCGGGACTAGCGGGGACCGGGGAGCTGTTTTTT
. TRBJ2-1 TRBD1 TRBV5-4 CASSTEQGASLNEQFF TGTGCCAGCAGCACAGAACAGGGGGCATCGCTGAATGAGCAGTTCTTC
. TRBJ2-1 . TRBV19 CASSIDATSSYNEQFF TGTGCCAGTAGTATAGATGCGACCAGCTCCTACAATGAGCAGTTCTTC
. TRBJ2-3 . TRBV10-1 CASSPTGDTQYF TGCGCCAGCAGTCCAACGGGAGATACGCAGTATTTT
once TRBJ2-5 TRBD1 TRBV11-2 CASSFINRGLGTETQYF TGTGCCAGCAGCTTCATAAACAGGGGGCTAGGTACGGAGACCCAGTACTTC
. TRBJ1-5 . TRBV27 CASSWSSGLNQPQHF TGTGCCAGCAGTTGGTCATCAGGGCTCAATCAGCCCCAGCATTTT
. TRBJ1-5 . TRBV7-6 CATGLNNQPQHF TGTGCCACCGGGCTAAACAATCAGCCCCAGCATTTT
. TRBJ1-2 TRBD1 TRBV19 CASTLATGGVGWTF TGTGCCAGCACTCTTGCCACAGGGGGCGTGGGGTGGACCTTC
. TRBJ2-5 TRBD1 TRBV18 CASSSDRAETQYF TGTGCCAGCTCGTCGGACAGGGCGGAGACCCAGTACTTC
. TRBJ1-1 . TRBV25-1 CASSLHGGREAFF TGTGCCAGCAGTCTCCACGGGGGACGGGAAGCTTTCTTT
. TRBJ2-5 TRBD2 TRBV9 CASSYMTSGGVQTQYF TGTGCCAGCAGCTACATGACTAGCGGGGGGGTTCAGACCCAGTACTTC
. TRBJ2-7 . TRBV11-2 CASSLDGSKLNEQYF TGTGCCAGCAGCTTAGACGGATCCAAACTGAACGAGCAGTACTTC
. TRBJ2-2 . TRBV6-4 CASSDSNAAATGELFF TGTGCCAGCAGTGACTCGAACGCAGCTGCCACCGGGGAGCTGTTTTTT
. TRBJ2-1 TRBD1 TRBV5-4 CASSFDRVRSNEQFF TGTGCCAGCAGCTTTGACAGGGTGCGGAGCAATGAGCAGTTCTTC
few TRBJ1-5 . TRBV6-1 CASSVSGDSNQPQHF TGTGCCAGCAGTGTGTCAGGGGATAGCAATCAGCCCCAGCATTTT
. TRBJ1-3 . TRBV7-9 CASSLVPGANRNTIYF TGTGCCAGCAGCTTAGTTCCGGGGGCTAACAGAAACACCATATATTTT
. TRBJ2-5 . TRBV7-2 CASSWRTGQETQYF TGTGCCAGCAGCTGGCGGACTGGACAAGAGACCCAGTACTTC
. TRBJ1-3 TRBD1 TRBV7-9 CASSRTGFVTIYF TGTGCCAGCAGCCGGACAGGCTTTGTCACCATATATTTT